This T cell receptor (beta chain) was identified during a study of OX40 agonist ivuxolimab in advanced cancers. The overall study: A mean age of about 56 years, range roughly 23 to 79, was recorded, and roughly 80% were male.

Study-wide points: Circulating CD4+ and CD8+ T cells showed clonal expansion by week 6 at 0.1 to 3.0 mg/kg.

Here immunoSEQ multiplex PCR was the method, and the copy in TCRdb shows in-frame clones only, minus some. Here the sample spans roughly 26,000 clones, roughly 90% being singletons. For this clone: Antigen specificity is unknown.

The CDR3 is 13 residues long. CDR1 and CDR2 from the germline V gene are MNHEY and SMNVEV (reference sequence). V gave up 7 bases and J gave up 2 bases; unmatched junction bases: 4. The timepoints at which blood was sampled were baseline, cycle 4 day 1, and cycle 7 day 1. This TCR derives from an adult with an advanced solid tumor such as melanoma, head and neck, liver or kidney cancer. Sequences were derived from CD4+ or CD8+ T cells sorted from blood, sampled in a trial of the OX40 agonist ivuxolimab. The chain couples TRBV27 to TRBJ2-7; 8 bases map to TRBD1. CDR3 in DNA: TGTGCCAGCACCGGGACAGGCACCTACGAGCAGTACTTC. It translates to CASTGTGTYEQYF.